These 14 T cell receptor beta chains were sequenced from one sample in a study of blood T cell repertoires in COVID-19. TCRdb's table, derived via immunoSEQ multiplex PCR, lists solely in-frame clones and lacks some. There are about 100,000 clones in the sample; approximately 91% occur only once, and approximately 2.9% lies in the top ten. What was sequenced was peripheral blood. Every receptor here comes from a woman older than 75 with acute or convalescent COVID-19.

V gene TRBV4-1 combines with J gene TRBJ2-3; 8 bases align to TRBD2. The CDR3 is made up of 18 amino acids. Germline-derived CDR1 and CDR2 are MGHRA and YSYEKL. The J segment lost 0 bases and the V segment lost 0 bases, leaving 8 bases of the junction unmatched. The CDR3 reads CASSQDPGLADSTDTQYF. The CDR3 DNA sequence: TGCGCCAGCAGCCAAGACCCCGGACTAGCAGATAGCACAGATACGCAGTATTTT.

The V and J genes are TRBV18 and TRBJ2-3; 8 positions agree with TRBD2. This CDR3 is built from 15 residues. The germline V gene encodes CDR1 KGHSH and CDR2 LQKENI. Trimming took 6 bases from V and 1 from J; bases not matched to a gene: 6. This CDR3 is CASSEGLVGTDTQYF. The CDR3 DNA sequence: TGTGCCAGCTCGGAGGGACTAGTGGGCACAGATACGCAGTATTTT. The variable domain in full, completed from reference TRBV18 and TRBJ2-3, reads NAGVMQNPRHLVRRRGQEARLRCSPMKGHSHVYWYRQLPEEGLKFMVYLQKENIIDESGMPKERFSAEFPKEGPSILRIQQVVRGDSAAYFCASSEGLVGTDTQYFGPGTRLTVL.

This clone was seen a single time. The J gene is TRBJ1-5, the V gene TRBV6-5; D might be TRBD1 (6 bases). The CDR3 length is 12 residues. V lost 4 bases to trimming and J lost 11 bases, with 12 bases between them. Germline V CDR1 and CDR2: MNHEY, SVGAGI. The chain's CDR3 is CASSSLEGAQHF. CDR3 nucleotide sequence: TGTGCCAGCAGTTCTCTAGAGGGGGCCCAGCATTTT.

This chain connects TRBV24-1 to TRBJ2-1; D not resolved. Germline V gene sequence: CDR1 KGHDR, CDR2 SFDVKD. The length of the CDR3 is 15 residues. V lost 5 bases and J 2 bases, leaving 12 bases between the germline ends. CDR3 sequence reads: CATSVFRGPYNEQFF. The CDR3 DNA sequence: TGTGCCACCAGTGTTTTTAGAGGTCCCTACAATGAGCAGTTCTTC.

V is TRBV28 and J is TRBJ1-5; possibly TRBD1 for D (5 bases). V was cut by 2 bases and J by 6 bases, with 14 bases left in between. CDR1 is MDHEN, CDR2 SYDVKM, per germline. There are 15 residues in the CDR3. The CDR3, as DNA: TGTGCCAGCAGTTTAACTGCCAGGGCTTTTCAGCCCCAGCATTTT. Its protein product is CASSLTARAFQPQHF. The variable domain in full, with the rest retrieved from reference TRBV28 and TRBJ1-5, is DVKVTQSSRYLVKRTGEKVFLECVQDMDHENMFWYRQDPGLGLRLIYFSYDVKMKEKGDIPEGYSVSREKKERFSLILESASTNQTSMYLCASSLTARAFQPQHFGDGTRLSIL.

The CDR3 loop is CAWSSGVHHLFF. CDR3 nucleotide sequence: TGTGCCTGGAGTTCCGGGGTACACCATCTGTTCTTC. V usage is TRBV30 and J usage is TRBJ2-1, with D possibly TRBD2 on 5 matching bases. Germline V gene sequence: CDR1 GTSNPN, CDR2 SVGIG (reference sequence). V lost 2 bases to trimming and J lost 15 bases, with 17 bases between them. The length of the CDR3 is 12 residues. The whole variable domain, filled in from reference TRBV30 and TRBJ2-1, reads SQTIHQWPATLVQPVGSPLSLECTVEGTSNPNLYWYRQAAGRGLQLLFYSVGIGQISSEVPQNLSASRPQDRQFILSSKKLLLSDSGFYLCAWSSGVHHLFFGPGTRLTVL.

V gene TRBV7-9 combines with J gene TRBJ1-2; 7 bases match TRBD1. Trimming removed 5 bases from V and 8 bases from J; junction bases left unmatched: 11. Germline V gene lookup returns CDR1 SEHNR and CDR2 FQNEAQ (reference sequence). The CDR3 has 14 residues. CDR3 sequence (DNA): TGTGCCAGCAGCCAAGGGCAGCCAGGGGGAGGCTACACCTTC. Residues: CASSQGQPGGGYTF.

V is TRBV2 and J is TRBJ1-2; D gene uncertain. The V gene's germline CDR1 is SNHLY and CDR2 FYNNEI. The germline V and J ends were trimmed by 6 bases and 3 bases, with 8 bases remaining between them. The CDR3 runs 12 residues. The CDR3 spells CASRLLDYGYTF. In DNA, the CDR3 is TGTGCCAGCAGACTCCTCGACTATGGCTACACCTTC.

The chain joins TRBV7-2 to TRBJ2-1; D is perhaps TRBD2 (6 bases). Germline V CDR1 and CDR2: SGHTA, FQGNSA. CDR3 size: 15 residues. Trimming took 3 bases from V and 4 from J, leaving 13 bases between them. CDR3 nucleotide sequence: TGTGCCAGCAGCTTCCTCGGACGGGGGTACAATGAGCAGTTCTTC. Protein product: CASSFLGRGYNEQFF.

The CDR3 loop is CASSQTDNEQFF. The CDR3 DNA reads as TGCGCCAGCAGCCAAACGGACAATGAGCAGTTCTTC. This chain connects TRBV4-1 to TRBJ2-1; D gene ambiguous. CDR1 is MGHRA, CDR2 YSYEKL, per germline. The ends were cut back, 2 bases at V and 5 bases at J, with 4 bases in the middle. The length of the CDR3 is 12 residues.

The chain uses TRBV7-6 and TRBJ2-1; 7 positions agree with TRBD2. Germline V CDR1 and CDR2: SGHVS, FNYEAQ. The CDR3 loop spans 16 amino acids. V trimming: 1 base; J trimming: 4 bases; junction bases outside the gene matches: 7. CDR3 in amino acids: CASSLEIPGGYNEQFF. The CDR3 region has the DNA TGTGCCAGCAGCTTAGAGATCCCGGGGGGTTACAATGAGCAGTTCTTC.

This chain uses TRBV3-1 (or the pseudogene TRBV3-2) with TRBJ2-7; no reliable D call. V lost 0 bases, J lost 1 base, and 16 bases lay in between. The CDR3 runs to 17 residues. Germline assignment: CDR1 LGHDT and CDR2 YNNKEL (reference sequence). Here the CDR3 DNA reads TGTGCCAGCAGCCAAGAGGGCCCCGCTTCTGGGTCCTACGAGCAGTACTTC. Its translation: CASSQEGPASGSYEQYF.

The chain combines TRBV30 with TRBJ1-5, with 7 bases lining up with TRBD1. Per the germline V gene, CDR1 is GTSNPN and CDR2 is SVGIG (reference sequence). With V trimmed by 1 base and J by 9 bases, 9 bases remained unmatched. The CDR3 has 14 residues. The CDR3 loop reads CAWSDRGPDRPQHF. DNA for the CDR3: TGTGCCTGGAGTGACAGGGGACCTGATCGGCCCCAGCATTTT.

This rearrangement joins TRBV7-9 to TRBJ2-5, with 10 bases matching TRBD2. CDR3 length: 17 amino acids. Germline assignment: CDR1 SEHNR and CDR2 FQNEAQ (reference sequence). Trimming cost V 5 bases and J 5 bases; bases outside gene matches: 14. The CDR3 loop is CASSPPGERGGRETQYF. The CDR3 DNA sequence: TGTGCCAGCAGCCCCCCGGGGGAGCGGGGGGGCCGGGAGACCCAGTACTTC.